Described below is a single T cell receptor (beta chain) sequence and its context. The method was immunoSEQ multiplex PCR; TCRdb's version includes in-frame clones alone and lacks a portion of them. The sample lists 45,000 to 60,000 clones, around 92% occurring once. The data were obtained in a study of T cell changes during pregnancy in multiple sclerosis. J lost 5 bases, V lost 5 bases, and 7 bases had no gene match. The CDR3 has 14 amino acids. The germline CDR1 and CDR2 sequences are SGDLS and YYNGEE. The chain joins TRBV9 to TRBJ1-2, with 9 bases lining up with TRBD1. The receptor was derived from a female donor with multiple sclerosis, enrolled in a pregnancy study. The sequenced sample was CD4+ T cells from peripheral blood mononuclear cells, obtained in the third trimester of pregnancy. As DNA, the CDR3 is TGTGCCAGCAGACAGGGGGCAATTGGGTATGGCTACACCTTC. Translation: CASRQGAIGYGYTF.